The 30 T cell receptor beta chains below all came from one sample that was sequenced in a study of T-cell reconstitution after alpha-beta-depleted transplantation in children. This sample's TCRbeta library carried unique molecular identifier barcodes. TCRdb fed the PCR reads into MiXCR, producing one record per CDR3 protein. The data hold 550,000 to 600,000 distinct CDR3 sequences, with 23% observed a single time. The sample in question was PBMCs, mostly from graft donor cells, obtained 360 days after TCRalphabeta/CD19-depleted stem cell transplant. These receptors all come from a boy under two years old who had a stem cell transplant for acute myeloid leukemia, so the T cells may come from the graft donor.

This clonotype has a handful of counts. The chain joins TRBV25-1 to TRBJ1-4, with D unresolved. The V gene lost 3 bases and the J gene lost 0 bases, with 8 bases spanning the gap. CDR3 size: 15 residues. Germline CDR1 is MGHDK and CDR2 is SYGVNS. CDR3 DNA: TGTGCCAGCAGTGATCCCCGAACAACTAATGAAAAACTGTTTTTT. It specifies CASSDPRTTNEKLFF.

CDR3 region: CASSVEGRGDNEQFF. DNA of the CDR3: TGTGCCAGCAGCGTAGAGGGCAGGGGGGACAATGAGCAGTTCTTC. This sequence joins TRBV9 and TRBJ2-1, with TRBD1 as a possible D gene (7 bases). Germline V gene sequence: CDR1 SGDLS, CDR2 YYNGEE. V lost 0 bases, J lost 5 bases, and 12 bases lay in between. This CDR3 is built from 15 residues. The whole variable domain, filled in from reference TRBV9 and TRBJ2-1, reads DSGVTQTPKHLITATGQRVTLRCSPRSGDLSVYWYQQSLDQGLQFLIQYYNGEERAKGNILERFSAQQFPDLHSELNLSSLELGDSALYFCASSVEGRGDNEQFFGPGTRLTVL.

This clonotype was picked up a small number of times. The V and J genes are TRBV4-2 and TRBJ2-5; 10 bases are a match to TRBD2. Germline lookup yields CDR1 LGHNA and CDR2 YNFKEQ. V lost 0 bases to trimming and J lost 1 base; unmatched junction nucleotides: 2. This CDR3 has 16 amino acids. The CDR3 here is CASSQETSGVQETQYF. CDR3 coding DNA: TGTGCCAGCAGCCAAGAAACTAGCGGGGTCCAAGAGACCCAGTACTTC.

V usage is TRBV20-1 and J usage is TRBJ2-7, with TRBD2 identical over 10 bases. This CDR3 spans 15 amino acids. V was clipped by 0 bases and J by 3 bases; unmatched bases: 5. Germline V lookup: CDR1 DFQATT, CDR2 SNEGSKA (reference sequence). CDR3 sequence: CSARDRASGGYEQYF. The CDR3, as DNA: TGCAGTGCTAGAGATCGGGCTAGCGGGGGCTACGAGCAGTACTTC.

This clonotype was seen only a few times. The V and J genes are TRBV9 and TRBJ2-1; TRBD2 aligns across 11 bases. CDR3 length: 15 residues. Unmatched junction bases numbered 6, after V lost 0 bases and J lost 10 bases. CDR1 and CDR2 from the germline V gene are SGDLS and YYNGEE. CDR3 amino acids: CASSVGLAGGNEQFF. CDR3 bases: TGTGCCAGCAGCGTAGGTCTAGCGGGGGGTAACGAGCAGTTCTTC.

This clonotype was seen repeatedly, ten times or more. The CDR3 spells CASSLSSGANVLTF. The CDR3 coding sequence is TGCGCCAGCAGCTTGTCTTCTGGGGCCAACGTCCTGACTTTC. This chain uses TRBV5-1 with TRBJ2-6; D call uncertain. V was trimmed by 1 base and J by 1 base, leaving 3 bases between them. The germline V gene has CDR1 SGHRS and CDR2 YFSETQ. The CDR3 has 14 residues.

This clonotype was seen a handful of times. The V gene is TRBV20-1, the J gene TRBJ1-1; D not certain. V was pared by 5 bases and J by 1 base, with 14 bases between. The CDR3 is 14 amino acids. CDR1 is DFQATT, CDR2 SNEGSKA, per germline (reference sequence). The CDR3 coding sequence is TGCAGTGCTTGGACCCTCGACGCGAACACTGAAGCTTTCTTT. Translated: CSAWTLDANTEAFF.

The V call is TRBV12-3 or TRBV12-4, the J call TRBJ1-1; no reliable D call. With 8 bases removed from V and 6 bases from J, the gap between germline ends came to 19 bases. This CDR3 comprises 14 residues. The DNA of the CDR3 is TGTGCCAGCGGTTACTTAATCCCTCACGCTGAAGCTTTCTTT. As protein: CASGYLIPHAEAFF.

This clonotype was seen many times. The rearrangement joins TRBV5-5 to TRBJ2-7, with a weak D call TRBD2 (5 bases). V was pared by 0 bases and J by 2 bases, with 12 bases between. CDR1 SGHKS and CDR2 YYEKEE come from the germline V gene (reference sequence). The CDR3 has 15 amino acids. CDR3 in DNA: TGTGCCAGCAGCTTGGACACGGGGAGACCCTACGAGCAGTACGTC. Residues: CASSLDTGRPYEQYV.

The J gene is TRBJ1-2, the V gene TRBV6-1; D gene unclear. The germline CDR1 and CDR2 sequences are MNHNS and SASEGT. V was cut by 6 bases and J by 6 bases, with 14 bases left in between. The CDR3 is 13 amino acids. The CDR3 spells CASREPGPDGYTF. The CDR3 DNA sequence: TGTGCCAGCAGAGAACCCGGGCCTGATGGCTACACCTTC.

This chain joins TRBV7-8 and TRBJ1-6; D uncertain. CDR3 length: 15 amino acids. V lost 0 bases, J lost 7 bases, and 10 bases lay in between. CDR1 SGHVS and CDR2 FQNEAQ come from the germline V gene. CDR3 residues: CASSLAPARNSPLHF. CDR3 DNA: TGTGCCAGCAGCTTAGCCCCGGCCCGGAATTCACCCCTCCACTTT.

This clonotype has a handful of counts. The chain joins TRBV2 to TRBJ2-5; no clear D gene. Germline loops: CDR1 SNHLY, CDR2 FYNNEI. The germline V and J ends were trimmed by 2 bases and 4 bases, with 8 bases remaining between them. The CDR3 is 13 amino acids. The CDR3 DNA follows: TGTGCCAGCAGTGAACGAAGGAGAGAGACCCAGTACTTC. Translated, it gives CASSERRRETQYF.

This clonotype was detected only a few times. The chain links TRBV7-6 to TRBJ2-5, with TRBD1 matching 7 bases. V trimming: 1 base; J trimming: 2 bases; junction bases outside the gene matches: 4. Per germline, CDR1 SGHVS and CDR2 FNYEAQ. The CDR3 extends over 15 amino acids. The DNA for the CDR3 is TGTGCCAGCAGCTTAGGGGGCAGGGGGCAAGAGACCCAGTACTTC. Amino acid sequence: CASSLGGRGQETQYF.

CDR3: CSAGRWGENEQFF. The CDR3 DNA reads as TGCAGTGCAGGGAGATGGGGGGAAAATGAGCAGTTCTTC. The V gene is TRBV20-1, the J gene TRBJ2-1, with a tentative D call TRBD2 (6 bases). From germline, CDR1 is DFQATT and CDR2 SNEGSKA (reference sequence). V lost 6 bases and J 7 bases, leaving 16 bases between the germline ends. This CDR3 is 13 amino acids long.

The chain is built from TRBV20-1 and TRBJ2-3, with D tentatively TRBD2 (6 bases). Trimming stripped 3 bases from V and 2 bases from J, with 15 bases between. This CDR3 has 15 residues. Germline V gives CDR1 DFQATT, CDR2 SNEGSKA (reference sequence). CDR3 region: CSASSGDTNTDTQYF. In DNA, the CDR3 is TGCAGTGCTAGCTCGGGGGATACAAACACAGATACGCAGTATTTT.

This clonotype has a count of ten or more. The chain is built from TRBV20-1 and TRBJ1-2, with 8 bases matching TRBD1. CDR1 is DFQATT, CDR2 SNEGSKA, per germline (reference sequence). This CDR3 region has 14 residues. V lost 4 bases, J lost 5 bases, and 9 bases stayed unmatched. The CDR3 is CSAKGQASGYGYTF. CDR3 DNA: TGCAGTGCTAAGGGACAGGCCTCCGGGTATGGCTACACCTTC.

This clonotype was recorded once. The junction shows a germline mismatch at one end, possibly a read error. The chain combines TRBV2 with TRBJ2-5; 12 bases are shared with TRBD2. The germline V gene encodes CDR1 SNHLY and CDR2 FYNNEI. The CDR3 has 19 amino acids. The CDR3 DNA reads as TGTGCCCGCAGTTTTAAATCCCCTGGACTAGCGGGGAGGGAAGAGACCCAGTACTTC. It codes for CARSFKSPGLAGREETQYF.

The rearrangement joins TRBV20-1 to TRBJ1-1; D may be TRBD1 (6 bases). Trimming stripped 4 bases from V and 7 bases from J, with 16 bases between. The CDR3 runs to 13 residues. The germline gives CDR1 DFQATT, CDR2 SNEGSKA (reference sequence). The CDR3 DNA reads TGCAGTGCTAAGGCCTTTCAGGGGCATGAAGCTTTCTTT. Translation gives CSAKAFQGHEAFF.

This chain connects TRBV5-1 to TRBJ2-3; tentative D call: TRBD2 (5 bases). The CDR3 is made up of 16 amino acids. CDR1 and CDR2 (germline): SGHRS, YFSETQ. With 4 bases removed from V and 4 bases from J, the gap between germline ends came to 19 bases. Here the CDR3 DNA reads TGCGCCAGCAGCCGGTATGCGGGCCGCAAAGCAGATACGCAGTATTTT. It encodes CASSRYAGRKADTQYF.

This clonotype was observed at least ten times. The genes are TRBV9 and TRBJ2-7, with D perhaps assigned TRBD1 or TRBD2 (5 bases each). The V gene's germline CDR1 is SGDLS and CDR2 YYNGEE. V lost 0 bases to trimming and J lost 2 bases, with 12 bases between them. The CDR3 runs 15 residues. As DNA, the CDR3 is TGTGCCAGCAGCGTAGGGGACGGTCGCCCCTACGAGCAGTACTTC. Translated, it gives CASSVGDGRPYEQYF.

As DNA, the CDR3 is TGCGCCAGCAGCTTGACCAGCGGGGCCCTCCTCTACAATGAGCAGTTCTTC. Its translation: CASSLTSGALLYNEQFF. The chain couples TRBV5-1 to TRBJ2-1, with 7 bases aligning to TRBD2. Losses at the gene ends were 1 base for V and 3 bases for J; bases not matched to a gene: 10. This CDR3 has 17 residues. Germline loops: CDR1 SGHRS, CDR2 YFSETQ.

CDR3 sequence (DNA): TGTGCCAGCAGTTACTCGGGCGATGGCTACACCTTC. It translates to CASSYSGDGYTF. This chain uses TRBV6-5 with TRBJ1-2; D is unresolved. The V gene's germline CDR1 is MNHEY and CDR2 SVGAGI. The CDR3 has 12 amino acids. Trimming cost V 0 bases and J 6 bases, with 5 bases left between them.

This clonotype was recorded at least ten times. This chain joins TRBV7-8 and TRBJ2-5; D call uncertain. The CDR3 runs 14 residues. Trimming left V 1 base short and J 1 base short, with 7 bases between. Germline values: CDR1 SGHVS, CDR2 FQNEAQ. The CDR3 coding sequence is TGTGCCAGCAGCTTAGGGCAGGCCCAAGAGACCCAGTACTTC. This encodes CASSLGQAQETQYF.

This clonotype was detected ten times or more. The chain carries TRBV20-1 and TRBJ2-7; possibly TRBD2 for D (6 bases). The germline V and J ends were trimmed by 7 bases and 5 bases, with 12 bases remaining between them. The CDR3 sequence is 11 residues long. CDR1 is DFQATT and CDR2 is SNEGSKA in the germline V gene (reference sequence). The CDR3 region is CSVETGDEQYF. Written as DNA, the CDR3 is TGCAGTGTAGAGACGGGGGACGAGCAGTACTTC.

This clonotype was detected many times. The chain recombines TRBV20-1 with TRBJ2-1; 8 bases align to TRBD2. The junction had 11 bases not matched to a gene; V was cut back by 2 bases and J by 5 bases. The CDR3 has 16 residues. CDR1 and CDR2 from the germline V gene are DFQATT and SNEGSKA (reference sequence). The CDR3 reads CSARPWEGGGHNEQFF. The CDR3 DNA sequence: TGCAGTGCTAGACCCTGGGAGGGCGGGGGGCACAATGAGCAGTTCTTC.

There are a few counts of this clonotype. Here the CDR3 reads CASRWGTPNTEAFF. CDR3 in DNA: TGTGCCAGCAGATGGGGGACACCGAACACTGAAGCTTTCTTT. V usage is TRBV12-3 or TRBV12-4 and J usage is TRBJ1-1; weak D call: TRBD1 (6 bases). The CDR3 runs to 14 residues. Trimming took 6 bases from V and 1 from J, leaving 12 bases between them.

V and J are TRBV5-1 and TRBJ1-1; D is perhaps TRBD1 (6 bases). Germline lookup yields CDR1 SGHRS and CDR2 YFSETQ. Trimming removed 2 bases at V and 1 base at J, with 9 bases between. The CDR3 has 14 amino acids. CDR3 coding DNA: TGCGCCAGCAGCTTCACAGGGAGGAACACTGAAGCTTTCTTT. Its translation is CASSFTGRNTEAFF.

CDR3 sequence: CSVVHYEQYF. Written as DNA, the CDR3 is TGCAGCGTTGTTCACTACGAGCAGTACTTC. The chain combines TRBV29-1 with TRBJ2-7; D is unclear. With 4 bases removed from V and 3 bases from J, the gap between germline ends came to 4 bases. CDR1 is SQVTM and CDR2 is ANQGSEA in the germline V gene. The CDR3 totals 10 residues.

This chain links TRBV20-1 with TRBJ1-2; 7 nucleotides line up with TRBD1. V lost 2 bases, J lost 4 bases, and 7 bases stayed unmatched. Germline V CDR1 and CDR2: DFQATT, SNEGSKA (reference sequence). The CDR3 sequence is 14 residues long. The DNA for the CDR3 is TGCAGTGCTAGACTTGACAGGGACGGCTATGGCTACACCTTC. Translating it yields CSARLDRDGYGYTF.

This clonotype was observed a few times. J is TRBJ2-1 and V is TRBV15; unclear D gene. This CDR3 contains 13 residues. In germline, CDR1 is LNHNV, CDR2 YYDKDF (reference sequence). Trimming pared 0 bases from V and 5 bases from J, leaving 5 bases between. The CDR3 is CATSRDIDNEQFF. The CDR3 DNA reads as TGTGCCACCAGCAGAGATATCGACAATGAGCAGTTCTTC.